This TCR beta chain was identified during a study of regulatory T cells in long-lasting Graves disease. Points from the study as a whole: Persistent cases favored TRBV28, TRBJ1-2 and TRBJ2-5.

Germline V CDR1 and CDR2: DFQATT, SNEGSKA (reference sequence). CDR3 size: 13 residues. The V end was cut by 6 bases, the J end by 0 bases, with 8 bases between. Arm-PCR of CDR3 regions with iRepertoire HTBI primers generated TCR beta libraries. One entry per CDR3 protein results from TCRdb running MiXCR on the multiplex PCR reads. The profile shows more than 300,000 distinct CDR3 sequences, less than 30% of them singletons. This clonotype was seen a few times. Its matching antigen is unknown. The time point: persistent/refractory GD, antithyroid drugs over 5 years with positive TRAb. The TCR library used RNA extracted from PBMCs.

V gene TRBV20-1 combines with J gene TRBJ1-4; D perhaps matches TRBD1 (5 bases). Material: peripheral blood mononuclear cells (PBMCs), obtained when the disease was refractory, from a patient treated with antithyroid drugs. The clonotype originates from a woman aged 40-49 years with Graves disease. The CDR3 here is CSALQATNEKLFF. The CDR3 DNA is TGCAGTGCCTTACAGGCAACTAATGAAAAACTGTTTTTT.